This TCR beta chain originates from a study of CD4 T cells in relation to SARS-CoV-2 and coronaviruses. Study results and caveats: Crossreactivity was assessed only for spike protein, not other viral proteins.

80,000 to 100,000 naive or memory CD4+ cells were cultured with CEF peptides for 9 to 10 days. Unmatched junction bases numbered 5, after V lost 3 bases and J lost 3 bases. Germline CDR1 and CDR2: KGHSH and LQKENI. The CDR3 is 14 residues long. Profiled with immunoSEQ multiplex PCR; TCRdb holds only in-frame clones, not every one. The repertoire holds tens of thousands of clones, with approximately 80% as singletons. With regard to this clone: Its antigen remains unidentified.

This sequence joins TRBV18 and TRBJ2-7, with 7 bases aligning to TRBD1. This TCR was recovered from an adult with COVID-19. The sequencing input was naive CD4+ T cells from PBMCs, cultured in vitro. The subset here: naive CD4+ T cells isolated by negative enrichment. The CDR3 DNA reads as TGTGCCAGCTCACCTGGACAGGTTCTCTACGAGCAGTACTTC. Its protein product is CASSPGQVLYEQYF.